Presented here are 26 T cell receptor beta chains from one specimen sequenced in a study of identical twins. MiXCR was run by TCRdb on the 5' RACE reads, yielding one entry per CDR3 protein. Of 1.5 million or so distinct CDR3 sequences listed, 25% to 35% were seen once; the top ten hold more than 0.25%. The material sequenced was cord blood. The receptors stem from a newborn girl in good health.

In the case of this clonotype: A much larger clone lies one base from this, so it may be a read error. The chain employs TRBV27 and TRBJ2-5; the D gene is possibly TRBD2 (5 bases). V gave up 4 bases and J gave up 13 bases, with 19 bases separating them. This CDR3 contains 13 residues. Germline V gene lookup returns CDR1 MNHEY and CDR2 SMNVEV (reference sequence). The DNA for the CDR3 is TGTGCCAGCAGTTCCACTACTAGTACCGCCTTGTACTTC. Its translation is CASSSTTSTALYF.

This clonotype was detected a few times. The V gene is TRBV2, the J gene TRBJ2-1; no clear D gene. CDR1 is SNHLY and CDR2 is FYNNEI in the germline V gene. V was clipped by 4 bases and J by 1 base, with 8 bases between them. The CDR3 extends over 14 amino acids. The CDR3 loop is CASSGLESYNEQFF. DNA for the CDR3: TGTGCCAGCAGTGGGCTAGAGTCCTACAATGAGCAGTTCTTC.

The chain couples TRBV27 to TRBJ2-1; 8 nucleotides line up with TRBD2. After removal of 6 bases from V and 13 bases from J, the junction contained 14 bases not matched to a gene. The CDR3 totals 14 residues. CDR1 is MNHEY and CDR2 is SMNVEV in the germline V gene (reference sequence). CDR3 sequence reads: CASSGGAYKETQFF. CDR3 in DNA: TGTGCCAGCAGCGGGGGGGCCTATAAAGAGACCCAGTTCTTC.

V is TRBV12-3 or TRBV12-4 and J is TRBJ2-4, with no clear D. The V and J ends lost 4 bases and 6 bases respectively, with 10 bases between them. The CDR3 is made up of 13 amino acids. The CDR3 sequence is CASSWDGRNIQYF. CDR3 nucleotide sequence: TGTGCCAGCAGTTGGGATGGCAGAAACATTCAGTACTTC.

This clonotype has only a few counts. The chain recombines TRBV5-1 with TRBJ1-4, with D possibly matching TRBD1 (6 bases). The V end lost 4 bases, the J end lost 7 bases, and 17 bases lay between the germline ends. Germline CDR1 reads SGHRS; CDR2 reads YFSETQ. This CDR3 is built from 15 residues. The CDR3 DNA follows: TGCGCCAGCAGCGTACAGGGCGGCGGGGGTGAAAAACTGTTTTTT. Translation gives CASSVQGGGGEKLFF.

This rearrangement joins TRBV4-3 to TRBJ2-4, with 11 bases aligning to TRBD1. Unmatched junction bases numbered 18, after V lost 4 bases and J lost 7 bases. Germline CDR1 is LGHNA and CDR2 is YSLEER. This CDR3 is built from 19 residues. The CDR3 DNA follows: TGCGCCAGCAGCCCTAACCACTACCGGGACAGGGGGGAGGGGAACATTCAGTACTTC. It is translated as CASSPNHYRDRGEGNIQYF.

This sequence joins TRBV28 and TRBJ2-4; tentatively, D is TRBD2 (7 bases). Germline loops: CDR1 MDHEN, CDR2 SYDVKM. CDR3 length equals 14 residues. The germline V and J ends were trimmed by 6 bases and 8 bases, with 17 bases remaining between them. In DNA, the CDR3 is TGTGCCAGCAGCAAAAAGGGGAGGGGGGACATTCAGTACTTC. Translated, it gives CASSKKGRGDIQYF.

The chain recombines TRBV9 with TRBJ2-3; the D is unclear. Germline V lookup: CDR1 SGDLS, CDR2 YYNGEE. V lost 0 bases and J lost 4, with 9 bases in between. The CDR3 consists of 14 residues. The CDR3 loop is CASSVVAPADTQYF. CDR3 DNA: TGTGCCAGCAGCGTAGTCGCCCCCGCAGATACGCAGTATTTT. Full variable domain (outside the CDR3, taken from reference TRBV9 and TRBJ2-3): DSGVTQTPKHLITATGQRVTLRCSPRSGDLSVYWYQQSLDQGLQFLIQYYNGEERAKGNILERFSAQQFPDLHSELNLSSLELGDSALYFCASSVVAPADTQYFGPGTRLTVL.

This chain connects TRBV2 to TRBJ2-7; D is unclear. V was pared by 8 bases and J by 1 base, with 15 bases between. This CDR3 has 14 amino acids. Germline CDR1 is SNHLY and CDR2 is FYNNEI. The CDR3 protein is CASWELGPSYEQYF. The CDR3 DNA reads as TGTGCCAGCTGGGAATTAGGGCCTTCCTACGAGCAGTACTTC.

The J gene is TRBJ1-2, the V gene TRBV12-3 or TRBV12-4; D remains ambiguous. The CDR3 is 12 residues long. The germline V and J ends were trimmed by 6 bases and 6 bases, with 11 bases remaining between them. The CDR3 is CASSSSRDGYTF. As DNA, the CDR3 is TGTGCCAGCAGCTCCAGTCGTGATGGCTACACCTTC.

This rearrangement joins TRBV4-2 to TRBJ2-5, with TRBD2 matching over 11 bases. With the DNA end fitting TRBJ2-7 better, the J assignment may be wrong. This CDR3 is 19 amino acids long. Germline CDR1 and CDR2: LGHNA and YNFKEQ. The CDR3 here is CASSQVPLSPTSGMPEQYF. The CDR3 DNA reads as TGTGCCAGCAGCCAAGTCCCCTTAAGTCCGACTAGCGGGATGCCCGAGCAGTACTTC.

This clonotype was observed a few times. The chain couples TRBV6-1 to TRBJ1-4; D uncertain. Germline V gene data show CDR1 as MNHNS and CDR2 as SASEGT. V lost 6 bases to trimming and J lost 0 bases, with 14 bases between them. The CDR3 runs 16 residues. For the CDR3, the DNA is TGTGCCAGCAGGACTCACTCCTCTTCAACTAATGAAAAACTGTTTTTT. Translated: CASRTHSSSTNEKLFF.

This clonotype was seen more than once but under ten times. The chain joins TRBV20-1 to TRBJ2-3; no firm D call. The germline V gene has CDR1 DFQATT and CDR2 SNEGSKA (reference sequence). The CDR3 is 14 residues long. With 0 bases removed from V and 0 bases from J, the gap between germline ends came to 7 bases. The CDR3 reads CSARDLGSTDTQYF. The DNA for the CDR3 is TGCAGTGCTAGAGATTTAGGAAGCACAGATACGCAGTATTTT.

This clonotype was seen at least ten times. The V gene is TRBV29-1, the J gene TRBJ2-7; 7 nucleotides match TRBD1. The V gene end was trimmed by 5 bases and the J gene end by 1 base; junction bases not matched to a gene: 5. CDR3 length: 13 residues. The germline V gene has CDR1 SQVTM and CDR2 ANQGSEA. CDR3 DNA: TGCAGCGTTCTGCCGACAGGGTCCTACGAGCAGTACTTC. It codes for CSVLPTGSYEQYF.

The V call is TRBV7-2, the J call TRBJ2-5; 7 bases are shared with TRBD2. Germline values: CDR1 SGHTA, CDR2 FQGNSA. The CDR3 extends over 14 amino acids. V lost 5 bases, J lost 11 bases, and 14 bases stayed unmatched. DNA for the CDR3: TGTGCCAGCAGCCCGGCGGGAGTGAGCAATGAGCAGTACTTC. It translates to CASSPAGVSNEQYF.

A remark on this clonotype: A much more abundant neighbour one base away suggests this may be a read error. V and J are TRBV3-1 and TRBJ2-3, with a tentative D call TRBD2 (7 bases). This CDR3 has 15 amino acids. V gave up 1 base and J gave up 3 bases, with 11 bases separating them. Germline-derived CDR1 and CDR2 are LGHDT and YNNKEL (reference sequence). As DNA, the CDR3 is TGTGCCAGCAGCCAAGGACGGGGGGCGACAGATACGCAGTATTTT. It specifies CASSQGRGATDTQYF.

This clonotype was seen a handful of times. CDR3 protein: CSARLSGNTQYF. The CDR3, as DNA: TGCAGTGCTAGATTGAGCGGCAATACGCAGTATTTT. The V and J genes are TRBV20-1 and TRBJ2-3, with a weak D call TRBD2 (5 bases). This CDR3 spans 12 amino acids. Germline lookup yields CDR1 DFQATT and CDR2 SNEGSKA (reference sequence). Trimming stripped 2 bases from V and 7 bases from J, with 10 bases between.

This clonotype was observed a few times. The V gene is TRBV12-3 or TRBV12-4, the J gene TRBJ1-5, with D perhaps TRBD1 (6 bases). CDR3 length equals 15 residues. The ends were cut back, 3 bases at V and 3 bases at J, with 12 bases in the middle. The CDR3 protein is CASSFRGGPNQPQHF. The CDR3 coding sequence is TGTGCCAGCAGTTTCAGGGGTGGGCCCAATCAGCCCCAGCATTTT.

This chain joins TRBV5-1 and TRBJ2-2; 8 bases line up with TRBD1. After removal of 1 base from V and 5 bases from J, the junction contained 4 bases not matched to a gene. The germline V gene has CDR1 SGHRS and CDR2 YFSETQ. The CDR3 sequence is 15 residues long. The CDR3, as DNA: TGCGCCAGCAGCTTGTACAGGGGGTCAACCGGGGAGCTGTTTTTT. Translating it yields CASSLYRGSTGELFF.

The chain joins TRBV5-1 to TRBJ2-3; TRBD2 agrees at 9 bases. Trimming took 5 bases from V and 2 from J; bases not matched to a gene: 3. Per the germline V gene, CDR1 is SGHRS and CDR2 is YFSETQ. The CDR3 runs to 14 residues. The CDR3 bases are TGCGCCAGCAGAGGCGGGGGGGCCACAGATACGCAGTATTTT. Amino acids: CASRGGGATDTQYF.

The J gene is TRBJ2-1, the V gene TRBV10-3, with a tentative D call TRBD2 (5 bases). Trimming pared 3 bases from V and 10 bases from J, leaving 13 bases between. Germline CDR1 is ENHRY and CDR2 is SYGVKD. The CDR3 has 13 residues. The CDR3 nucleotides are TGTGCCATCAGTGAAGAAGCGGTTCACGAGCAGTTCTTC. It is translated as CAISEEAVHEQFF.

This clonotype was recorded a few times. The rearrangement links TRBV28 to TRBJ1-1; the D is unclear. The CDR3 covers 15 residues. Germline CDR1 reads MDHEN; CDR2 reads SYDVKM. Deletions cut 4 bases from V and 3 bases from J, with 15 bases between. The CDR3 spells CASSSYGVWYTEAFF. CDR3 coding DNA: TGTGCCAGCAGTTCCTATGGGGTATGGTACACTGAAGCTTTCTTT.

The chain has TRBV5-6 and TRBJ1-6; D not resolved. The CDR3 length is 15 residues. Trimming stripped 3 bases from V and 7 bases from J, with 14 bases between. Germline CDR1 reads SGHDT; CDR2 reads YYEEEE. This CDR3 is CASSSDIRGNSPLHF. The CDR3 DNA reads TGTGCCAGCAGCTCCGACATTAGAGGGAATTCACCCCTCCACTTT.

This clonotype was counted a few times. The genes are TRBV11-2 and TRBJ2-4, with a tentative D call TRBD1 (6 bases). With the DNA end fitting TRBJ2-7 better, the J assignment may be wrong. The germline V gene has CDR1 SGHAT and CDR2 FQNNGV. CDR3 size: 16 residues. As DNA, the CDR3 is TGTGCCAGCAGCCCTATCAGGGGCCGGTTACCTTACGAGCAGTACTTC. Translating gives CASSPIRGRLPYEQYF.

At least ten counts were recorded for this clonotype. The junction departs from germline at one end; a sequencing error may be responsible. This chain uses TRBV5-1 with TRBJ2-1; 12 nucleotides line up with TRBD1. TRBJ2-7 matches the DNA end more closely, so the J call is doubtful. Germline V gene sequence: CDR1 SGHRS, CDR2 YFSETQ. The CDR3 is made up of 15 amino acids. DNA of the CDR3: TGTGCCAGCAGTTTAGGGACAGGGGGCTACAATGAGCAGTACTTC. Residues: CASSLGTGGYNEQYF.

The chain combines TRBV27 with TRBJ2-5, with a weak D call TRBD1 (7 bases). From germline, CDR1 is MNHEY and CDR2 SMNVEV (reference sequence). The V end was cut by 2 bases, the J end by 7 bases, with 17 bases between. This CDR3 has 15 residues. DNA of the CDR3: TGTGCCAGCAGTTTAGCTCAGGGGGAGGTTGGGACCCAGTACTTC. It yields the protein CASSLAQGEVGTQYF.